A single sample is the source of the 5 T cell receptor beta chains below, sequenced in a study of T cells in Graves' hyperthyroidism and ophthalmopathy. Researchers took RNA transcripts and amplified the TCR beta CDR3 regions from them. Carried out on the TCR CDR3, a first-round RT-PCR used the HTBI primer set. TCRdb analysed the multiplex PCR reads with MiXCR anew, one entry per CDR3 protein. The repertoire includes 300,000 to 350,000 distinct CDR3 sequences, over 15% of them detected once, and around a third sits in the top ten. The sequenced sample consisted of blood. These TCRs come from a man in his thirties or forties with Graves' hyperthyroidism.

This clonotype has a handful of counts. V gene TRBV6-1 combines with J gene TRBJ1-1, with TRBD1 matching 10 bases. The V gene's germline CDR1 is MNHNS and CDR2 SASEGT. CDR3 length: 15 residues. The V gene end was trimmed by 7 bases and the J gene end by 4 bases; junction bases not matched to a gene: 9. CDR3 amino acids: CASTGDRGLSTEAFF. For the CDR3, the DNA is TGTGCCAGCACCGGCGACAGGGGGCTGAGCACTGAAGCTTTCTTT.

The J gene is TRBJ2-1, the V gene TRBV9, with a tentative D call TRBD2 (5 bases). V lost 4 bases and J lost 9, with 20 bases in between. Germline V CDR1 and CDR2: SGDLS, YYNGEE. There are 15 residues in the CDR3. DNA of the CDR3: TGTGCCAGCAGCTATAGGCCGGCGACTAATTTTGAGCAGTTCTTC. Encoded protein: CASSYRPATNFEQFF.

The chain combines TRBV7-8 with TRBJ1-5; D gene ambiguous. The V end was cut by 3 bases, the J end by 0 bases, with 12 bases between. The CDR3 length is 16 residues. Germline values: CDR1 SGHVS, CDR2 FQNEAQ. This CDR3 reads CASSLDGPNSNQPQHF. The CDR3 nucleotides are TGTGCCAGCAGCTTGGACGGACCTAATAGCAATCAGCCCCAGCATTTT.

This clonotype was observed a few times. This sequence joins TRBV27 and TRBJ2-7, with D possibly being TRBD2 (5 bases). V lost 4 bases and J 1 base, leaving 20 bases between the germline ends. This CDR3 comprises 17 residues. In germline, CDR1 is MNHEY, CDR2 SMNVEV (reference sequence). As DNA, the CDR3 is TGTGCCAGCAGTTCCCGGAGATTGGGCGGAGGTTCCTACGAGCAGTACTTC. It codes for CASSSRRLGGGSYEQYF.

This clonotype was counted at least ten times. This sequence joins TRBV24-1 and TRBJ2-3, with D uncertain. This CDR3 has 14 amino acids. Trimming took 5 bases from V and 2 from J, leaving 10 bases between them. In germline, CDR1 is KGHDR, CDR2 SFDVKD. This CDR3 reads CATSAPQLTDTQYF. The CDR3 coding sequence is TGTGCCACCAGTGCCCCACAACTCACAGATACGCAGTATTTT.